This T cell receptor (beta chain) is drawn from a study of T-cell reconstitution after alpha-beta-depleted transplantation in children. Findings of the study overall: Surviving recipient cells, namely T cells and thymic progenitors, were the source of high day-60 TCRbeta diversity in some patients. By about two months after transplant, alpha-beta T cells reportedly arose from several hundred graft clones that had expanded. Among T cells one year after transplant, newly produced cells accounted for most counts and diversity.

Construction of the TCRbeta library involved unique molecular identifiers. MiXCR, applied by TCRdb to the PCR reads, yields one record per CDR3 protein. The repertoire holds around 700,000 distinct CDR3 sequences, over 10% seen once, with about 0.77% in the top ten. The CDR3 loop spans 15 amino acids. Germline V lookup: CDR1 SEHNR, CDR2 FQNEAQ (reference sequence). This clonotype was seen a few times. The antigen is unknown. At one boundary the junction diverges from the germline segment, which might be a read error. The J gene is TRBJ2-3, the V gene TRBV7-9; TRBD2 might be the D (5 bases). The TCR sequence derives from a girl aged 2 to 10 with congenital amegakaryocytic thrombocytopenia, due to receive a stem cell transplant. This material consisted of PBMCs, taken before TCRalphabeta/CD19-depleted stem cell transplant. The CDR3 is CASSSRAPSTDTQYF. The CDR3, as DNA: TGTGCCAGCAGCTCACGCGCGCCTAGCACCGATACGCAGTATTTT.